The text below deals with one T cell receptor beta chain. Antigen specificity is unknown. TCRdb reprocessed the 5' RACE reads via MiXCR and lists one record per CDR3 protein. The sample carries 1.5 million to 2 million distinct CDR3 sequences, less than 40% recorded once. Germline V CDR1 and CDR2: SGHKS, YYEKEE (reference sequence). CDR3 length: 16 amino acids. The trim removed 1 base at V and 0 bases at J, leaving 4 bases unmatched. The data originate from a study of identical twins. Whole-study findings and limits: Alpha sequences out of frame and shared by twins had excess low generation probability. Cross-sectional statistical analysis was relied on for the conclusions, without the same donors being followed.

The chain employs TRBV5-5 and TRBJ2-3; 8 bases agree with TRBD1. This TCR was sampled from a newborn girl in good health. The sequenced material came from cord blood. The CDR3 sequence: CASSLQGASSTDTQYF. The CDR3 DNA reads TGTGCCAGCAGCTTGCAGGGGGCCTCTAGCACAGATACGCAGTATTTT.